This T cell receptor beta chain was observed in a study of shared clonotypes between healthy human individuals. The repertoire was sequenced with immunoSEQ multiplex PCR; TCRdb's copy has only in-frame clones and lacks some. The sample includes hundreds of thousands of clones, roughly 96% of them seen just once. A single count supports this clone. Naive CD8 isolation took CD45RO-negative cells positively selected for CCR7 and excluded terminally differentiated effector memory CD45RA+ cells. The receptor was isolated from a woman aged 25 to 39 in good health. Sequenced sample: naive CD8+ T cells sorted from blood.

The CDR3 sequence is CASSYLAGVLDEQFF. Written as DNA, the CDR3 is TGTGCCAGCAGTTACCTAGCGGGAGTGTTGGATGAGCAGTTCTTC. This chain links TRBV27 with TRBJ2-1, with 10 bases aligning to TRBD2. V shed 4 bases, J shed 8 bases, and the junction held 8 bases outside the gene matches. Germline V CDR1 and CDR2: MNHEY, SMNVEV (reference sequence). The CDR3 is 15 residues long.